Listed below are T cell receptor beta chains from one sample, sequenced in a study of radiotherapy plus CTLA-4 blockade in lung cancer. Profiling relied on immunoSEQ multiplex PCR, and the TCRdb table lists in-frame clones only, not all of them. The top ten hold approximately 2.6% of the sample, which has 90,000 to 100,000 clones, 60% to 75% seen once. The sample here was peripheral blood, taken from a patient treated with radiotherapy plus ipilimumab. The source of these receptors is a human donor with non-small cell lung cancer who had a partial response to radiotherapy plus ipilimumab. Some clones in this sample may be carry-over from other donors' samples. CDR3s include the opening cysteine and the closing phenylalanine or tryptophan.

J gene: TRBJ2-7
V gene: TRBV19
CDR3 protein: CASSIGAGIGYEQYF

J gene: TRBJ2-1
V gene: TRBV6-5
CDR3 protein: CASSLRDISYNEQFF

J gene: TRBJ2-5
V gene: TRBV6-5
CDR3 protein: CAAGYAGVGGTQYF

J gene: TRBJ2-1
V gene: TRBV5-1
CDR3 protein: CASGRAGGLNEQFF

J gene: TRBJ2-7
V gene: TRBV19
CDR3 protein: CASSILPTRTEFYEQYF

J gene: TRBJ1-5
V gene: TRBV10-3
CDR3 protein: CASTSGTGDSNQPQHF

J gene: TRBJ2-3
V gene: TRBV5-1
CDR3 protein: CASSLASGDADTQYF

J gene: TRBJ2-6
V gene: TRBV19
CDR3 protein: CASSMGGQGTGANVLTF

J gene: TRBJ2-5
V gene: TRBV7-2
CDR3 protein: CASSFGQEYETQYF

J gene: TRBJ1-5
V gene: TRBV6-5
CDR3 protein: CASNSQRGQPQHF

J gene: TRBJ2-1
V gene: TRBV2
CDR3 protein: CASSEAMGVWGRINEQFF

J gene: TRBJ2-1
V gene: TRBV19
CDR3 protein: CASSIRGRVIEQFF

J gene: TRBJ2-7
V gene: TRBV28
CDR3 protein: CASSSTSGRASHEQYF

J gene: TRBJ2-7
V gene: TRBV11-2
CDR3 protein: CASSSGNDRTEQYF

J gene: TRBJ2-1
V gene: TRBV5-6
CDR3 protein: CASSLGSSGNNEQFF

J gene: TRBJ2-5
V gene: TRBV7-9
CDR3 protein: CASSPQNGETQYF

J gene: TRBJ2-2
V gene: TRBV6-5
CDR3 protein: CASSYGWDRTGELFF

J gene: TRBJ1-3
V gene: TRBV5-1
CDR3 protein: CASSLVGTASSGNTIYF

J gene: TRBJ1-5
V gene: TRBV20-1
CDR3 protein: CSATGHQPQHF